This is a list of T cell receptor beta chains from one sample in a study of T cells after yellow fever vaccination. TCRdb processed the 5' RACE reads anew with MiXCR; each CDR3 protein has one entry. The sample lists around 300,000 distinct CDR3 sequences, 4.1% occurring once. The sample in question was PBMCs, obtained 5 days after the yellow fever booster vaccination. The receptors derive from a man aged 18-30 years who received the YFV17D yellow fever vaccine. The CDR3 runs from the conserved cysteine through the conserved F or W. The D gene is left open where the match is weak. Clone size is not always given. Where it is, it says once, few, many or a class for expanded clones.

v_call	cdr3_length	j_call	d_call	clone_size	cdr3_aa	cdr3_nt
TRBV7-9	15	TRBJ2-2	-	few	CASSLGSENTGELFF	TGTGCCAGCTCCCTTGGCTCAGAGAACACCGGGGAGCTGTTTTTT
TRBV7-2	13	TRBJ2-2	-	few	CASSPWGSLELFF	TGTGCCAGCAGCCCATGGGGGTCCCTGGAGCTGTTTTTT
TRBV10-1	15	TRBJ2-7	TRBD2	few	CASTGGGYEPYEQYF	TGCGCCAGCACCGGGGGGGGGTACGAGCCCTACGAGCAGTACTTC
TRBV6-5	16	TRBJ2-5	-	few	CASSYSEGAGGETQYF	TGTGCCAGCAGTTACTCAGAAGGTGCCGGGGGAGAGACCCAGTACTTC
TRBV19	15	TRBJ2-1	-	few	CASSILAHAYNEQFF	TGTGCCAGTAGTATCCTCGCCCATGCCTACAATGAGCAGTTCTTC
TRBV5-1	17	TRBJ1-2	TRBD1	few	CASSLSGQVGYNYGYTF	TGCGCCAGCAGCTTATCGGGACAGGTGGGATACAACTATGGCTACACCTTC
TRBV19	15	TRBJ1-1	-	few	CASSTRTDGNTEAFF	TGTGCCAGTAGTACCCGGACAGACGGGAACACTGAAGCTTTCTTT
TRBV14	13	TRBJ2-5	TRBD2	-	CASSQGTSGTQYF	TGTGCCAGCAGCCAAGGGACTAGCGGGACCCAGTACTTC
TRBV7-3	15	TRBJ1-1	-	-	CASSPQGSMNTEAFF	TGTGCCAGCAGCCCCCAGGGTAGTATGAACACTGAAGCTTTCTTT
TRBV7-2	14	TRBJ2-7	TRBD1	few	CASSSDRVTYEQYF	TGTGCCAGCAGCTCGGACAGGGTAACCTACGAGCAGTACTTC
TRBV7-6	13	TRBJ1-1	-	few	CASSPRQNTEAFF	TGTGCCAGCAGCCCCCGACAGAACACTGAAGCTTTCTTT
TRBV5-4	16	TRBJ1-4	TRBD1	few	CASSSRGGALGEKLFF	TGTGCCAGCAGCTCCCGAGGGGGCGCATTAGGAGAAAAACTGTTTTTT
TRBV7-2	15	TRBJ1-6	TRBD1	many	CASSWGQADNSPLHF	TGTGCCAGCAGCTGGGGACAGGCCGATAATTCACCCCTCCACTTT
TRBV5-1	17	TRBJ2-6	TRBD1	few	CASSLRTGPSGANVLTF	TGCGCCAGCAGCCTTAGGACAGGGCCCTCTGGGGCCAACGTCCTGACTTTC
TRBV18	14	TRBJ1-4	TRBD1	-	CASSPRGLGEKLFF	TGTGCCAGCTCACCAAGGGGGCTAGGTGAAAAACTGTTTTTT
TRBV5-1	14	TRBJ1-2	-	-	CASSLSRGNYGYTF	TGCGCCAGCAGCTTGAGTAGGGGGAACTATGGCTACACCTTC
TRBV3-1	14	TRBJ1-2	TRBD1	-	CASSQQGANYGYTF	TGTGCCAGCAGCCAGCAGGGGGCAAACTATGGCTACACCTTC
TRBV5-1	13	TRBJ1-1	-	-	CASSLYTATEAFF	TGCGCCAGCAGCCTTTACACAGCCACTGAAGCTTTCTTT
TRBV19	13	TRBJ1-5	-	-	CASSMVRRQPQHF	TGTGCCAGTAGTATGGTCAGGCGCCAGCCCCAGCATTTT
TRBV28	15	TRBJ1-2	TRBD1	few	CASSLPGQGSYGYTF	TGTGCCAGCAGTCTCCCCGGACAGGGGAGCTATGGCTACACCTTC
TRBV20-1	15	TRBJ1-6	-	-	CSARDRAGLNSPLHF	TGCAGTGCTAGAGATCGGGCGGGGCTTAATTCACCCCTCCACTTT
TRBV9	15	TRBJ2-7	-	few	CASSVGLRGSYEQYF	TGTGCCAGCAGCGTAGGACTAAGGGGTTCCTACGAGCAGTACTTC
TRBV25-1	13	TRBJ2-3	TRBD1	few	CASSGGTGHTQYF	TGTGCCAGCAGTGGAGGGACAGGGCATACGCAGTATTTT
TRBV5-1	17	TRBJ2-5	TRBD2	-	CASSLVSAGSYQETQYF	TGCGCCAGCAGCTTGGTTTCAGCGGGGTCTTACCAAGAGACCCAGTACTTC
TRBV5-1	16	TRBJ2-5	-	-	CASSLAGSAAGETQYF	TGCGCCAGCAGCTTGGCGGGCAGCGCCGCGGGGGAGACCCAGTACTTC
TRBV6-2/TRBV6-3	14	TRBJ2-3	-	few	CASSYLKTEDTQYF	TGTGCCAGCAGTTACTTAAAGACAGAAGATACGCAGTATTTT
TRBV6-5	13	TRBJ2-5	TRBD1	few	CAVAGTDQETQYF	TGTGCTGTAGCCGGGACAGACCAAGAGACCCAGTACTTC
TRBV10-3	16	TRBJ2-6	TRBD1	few	CAITPLGGTGANVLTF	TGTGCCATCACCCCGTTAGGGGGCACAGGGGCCAACGTCCTGACTTTC
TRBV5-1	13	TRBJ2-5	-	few	CASRADGQETQYF	TGCGCCAGCAGAGCGGACGGGCAAGAGACCCAGTACTTC
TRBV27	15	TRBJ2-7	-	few	CASRSGRQGTYEQYF	TGTGCCAGCAGATCAGGCCGGCAGGGCACCTACGAGCAGTACTTC
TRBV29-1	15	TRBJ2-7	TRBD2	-	CSVESPGRGGSEQYF	TGCAGCGTTGAATCCCCTGGGCGGGGGGGTTCCGAGCAGTACTTC
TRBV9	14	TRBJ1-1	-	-	CASSVADPGSEAFF	TGTGCCAGCAGCGTAGCAGATCCGGGATCTGAAGCTTTCTTT
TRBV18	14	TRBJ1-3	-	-	CASSPDPSGNTIYF	TGTGCCAGCTCACCTGATCCTTCTGGAAACACCATATATTTT
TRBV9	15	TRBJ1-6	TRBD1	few	CASSQEGQVNSPLHF	TGTGCCAGCAGCCAAGAGGGACAGGTTAATTCACCCCTCCACTTT
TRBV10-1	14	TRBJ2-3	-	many	CASSGPGGTDTQYF	TGCGCCAGCAGTGGACCGGGAGGCACAGATACGCAGTATTTT
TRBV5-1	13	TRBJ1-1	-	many	CASSLAENTEAFF	TGCGCCAGCAGCTTGGCCGAGAACACTGAAGCTTTCTTT